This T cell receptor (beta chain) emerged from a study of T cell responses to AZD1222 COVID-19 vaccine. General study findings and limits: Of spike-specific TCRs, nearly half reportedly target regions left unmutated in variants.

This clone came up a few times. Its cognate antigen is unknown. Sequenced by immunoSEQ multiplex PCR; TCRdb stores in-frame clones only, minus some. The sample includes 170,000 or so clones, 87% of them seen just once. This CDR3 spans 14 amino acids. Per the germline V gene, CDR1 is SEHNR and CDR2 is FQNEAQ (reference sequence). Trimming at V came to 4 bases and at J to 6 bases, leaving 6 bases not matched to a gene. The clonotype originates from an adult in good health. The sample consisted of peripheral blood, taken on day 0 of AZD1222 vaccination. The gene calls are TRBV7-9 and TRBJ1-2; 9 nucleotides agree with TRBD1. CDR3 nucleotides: TGTGCCAGCAGCTCGGGACAGGGATTCAATGGCTACACCTTC. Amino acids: CASSSGQGFNGYTF.